The present T cell receptor beta chain was sequenced within a study of molecular identifiers for immune sequencing clone quantification. Concerning this clonotype itself: Its antigen is undetermined.

CDR3 size: 14 residues. The V end was cut by 2 bases, the J end by 4 bases, with 13 bases between. Germline V CDR1 and CDR2: SGDLS, YYNGEE. Study findings and constraints: Spike-in Jurkat TCR RNA from a single cell reportedly registered among about a million naive cells.

TCRdb re-called the PCR reads through MiXCR, storing one row per CDR3 protein. Of around 480,000 distinct CDR3 sequences listed, about a fifth are singletons. Sequencing was carried out using naive CD8+ T cells from blood, with Jurkat cell RNA spiked in. Described subset: FACS-sorted CD8+CD4-CCR7+CD45RA+ naive T cells. The source is a human donor in good health. Some libraries in this study had Jurkat cell RNA spiked in. The chain recombines TRBV9 with TRBJ2-7; D not resolved. The CDR3 reads CASSVGSKGYEQYF. CDR3 sequence (DNA): TGTGCCAGCAGCGTTGGGTCCAAAGGTTACGAGCAGTACTTC.